This TCR beta chain emerged from a study of blood T cells in healthy people across ages. Study-level results: Roughly linear age-related decline in beta diversity appeared, significant by age roughly 40.

This clonotype showed up just a few times. Its matching antigen is unknown. Per germline, CDR1 SGHRS and CDR2 YFSETQ. The CDR3 sequence is 16 residues long. Trimming cost V 4 bases and J 3 bases, with 17 bases left between them. Primers used in a second PCR of about 6 to 11 cycles were a sample-barcoded 5' primer and a J-beta primer mix. A single record per CDR3 protein comes from TCRdb applying MiXCR to the 5' RACE reads. The top ten clones hold 25% to 30% of a sample with approximately 320,000 distinct CDR3 sequences, 27% of them seen once. The chain couples TRBV5-1 to TRBJ2-1, with D uncertain. The material sequenced was blood. The receptor was derived from a woman aged 70-85 years in good health. CDR3 sequence (DNA): TGCGCCAGCAGCCTACTCCAATTCGGTAGCTACAATGAGCAGTTCTTC. Translating it yields CASSLLQFGSYNEQFF.